The source of this T cell receptor beta chain is a study of cytomegalovirus exposure and HLA in healthy donors. Libraries were prepared by immunoSEQ multiplex PCR; TCRdb keeps only in-frame clonotypes and omits some of them. This sample yields some 130,000 clones, of which roughly nine tenths are seen a single time; 0.95% to 1.5% belongs to the top ten. Donors came from a validation cohort of approximately 110 subjects, distinct from the first 666-subject cohort. Germline V CDR1 and CDR2: MNHEY, SMNVEV (reference sequence). The CDR3 is made up of 14 amino acids. V was clipped by 5 bases and J by 1 base; unmatched bases: 4.

This chain uses TRBV27 with TRBJ1-1, with TRBD1 matching over 7 bases. Sequences were obtained from PBMCs. This sequence originates from a woman between 18 and 29 years old in good health and CMV-seronegative. The chain's CDR3 is CASSPRTGNTEAFF. In DNA, the CDR3 is TGTGCCAGCAGTCCCCGGACAGGGAACACTGAAGCTTTCTTT.